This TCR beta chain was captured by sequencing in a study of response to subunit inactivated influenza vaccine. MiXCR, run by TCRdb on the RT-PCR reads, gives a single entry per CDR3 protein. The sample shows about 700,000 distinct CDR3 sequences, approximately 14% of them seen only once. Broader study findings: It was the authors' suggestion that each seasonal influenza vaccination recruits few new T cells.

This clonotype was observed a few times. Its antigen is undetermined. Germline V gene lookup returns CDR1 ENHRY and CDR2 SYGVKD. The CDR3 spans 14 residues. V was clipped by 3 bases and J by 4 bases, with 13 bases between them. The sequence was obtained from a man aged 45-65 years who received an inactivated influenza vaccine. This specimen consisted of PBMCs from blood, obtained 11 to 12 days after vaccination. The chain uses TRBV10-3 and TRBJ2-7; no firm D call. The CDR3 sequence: CAISEDGIGYEQYF. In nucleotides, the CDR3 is TGTGCCATCAGTGAAGACGGCATAGGGTACGAGCAGTACTTC.